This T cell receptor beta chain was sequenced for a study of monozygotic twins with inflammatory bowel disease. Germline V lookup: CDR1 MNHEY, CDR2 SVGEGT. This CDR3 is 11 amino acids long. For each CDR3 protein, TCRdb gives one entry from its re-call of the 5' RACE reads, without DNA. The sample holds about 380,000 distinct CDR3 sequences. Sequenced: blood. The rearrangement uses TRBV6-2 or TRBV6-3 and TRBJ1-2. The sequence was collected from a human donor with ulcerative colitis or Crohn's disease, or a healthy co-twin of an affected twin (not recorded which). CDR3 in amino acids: CASSSDFGYTF.